This TCR beta chain was obtained from a study of blood T cell repertoires in COVID-19. Looking at the study overall: T cells, B-cell-depleted T cells, or PBMCs provided the cDNA or gDNA that served as material.

As originally analysed: Estimation of nucleated cell counts relied on the amplification of reference gene primers. The assay was immunoSEQ multiplex PCR, and TCRdb's table has in-frame clones only and misses some. V and J calls plus clone size are reproduced from that table; the DNA served to infer D and trimming. The sample lists about 180,000 clones; roughly 79% were seen once. This clone was observed at least ten times. The CDR3 contains 13 residues. Trimming took 5 bases from V and 6 from J; bases not matched to a gene: 6. Looked up from germline, CDR1 is SGHNT and CDR2 is YYREEE (reference sequence).

The sequence came from a woman aged 70-85 years with acute or convalescent COVID-19. This chain joins TRBV5-4 and TRBJ2-7, with 9 bases aligning to TRBD1. Sequences were obtained from peripheral blood. The CDR3 here is CASRRDRAGEQYF. The CDR3 DNA is TGTGCCAGCAGACGGGACAGGGCGGGCGAGCAGTACTTC.